The rows below give T cell receptor beta chains drawn from one sample of a study of response to subunit inactivated influenza vaccine. TCRdb re-called the RT-PCR reads through MiXCR, storing one row per CDR3 protein. The table includes hundreds of thousands of distinct CDR3 sequences, around 13% detected once. The material sequenced was PBMCs from blood, taken around 15 days before vaccination. These receptors all stem from a man aged 50 to 59 who received an inactivated influenza vaccine. CDR3s include the opening cysteine and the closing phenylalanine or tryptophan. D genes are given only for firm matches. Clone size, where shown, is once, few, many, or a class for clones that have expanded.

CDR3nt	CDR3aa	v_gene	j_gene	abundance	d_gene
TGTGCCAGCAGCTTTATGGCCGATACGCAGTATTTT	CASSFMADTQYF	TRBV7-2	TRBJ2-3	few	.
TGTGCCAGCAGCCCCACAATAGCGGGAGAGGCAGATACGCAGTATTTT	CASSPTIAGEADTQYF	TRBV7-6	TRBJ2-3	.	TRBD2
TGTGCCAGCAGCCAAGATCTCGGCTACAATGAGCAGTTCTTC	CASSQDLGYNEQFF	TRBV14	TRBJ2-1	many	.
TGTGCCAGCAGTCGCTCTAGCCCGGGGGGCGGGTCCGGGGAGCTGTTTTTT	CASSRSSPGGGSGELFF	TRBV6-1	TRBJ2-2	.	.
TGCGCCAGCAGCCACGGTGGGGAGGGTCGGGGCTACACCTTC	CASSHGGEGRGYTF	TRBV4-3	TRBJ1-2	.	.
TGCGCCAGCAGGCAGGGACAGGGCTACGAGCAGTACTTC	CASRQGQGYEQYF	TRBV5-1	TRBJ2-7	many	TRBD1
TGTGCCAGCAGTTTAGGACAGGGCCCCACCGGGGAGCTGTTTTTT	CASSLGQGPTGELFF	TRBV12-3/TRBV12-4	TRBJ2-2	many	TRBD1
TGTGCCAGCAGCCCCTTCCGGGACAGCCAACGAGTAGCCAAAAACATTCAGTACTTC	CASSPFRDSQRVAKNIQYF	TRBV11-2	TRBJ2-4	few	TRBD1
TGCGCCAGCAGCCAAGCTTGGCCCGGGGACTATGGCTACACCTTC	CASSQAWPGDYGYTF	TRBV4-3	TRBJ1-2	many	.
TGTGCCAGTAGTATTTCAGGGCCTCGGCAGCCCCAGCATTTT	CASSISGPRQPQHF	TRBV19	TRBJ1-5	few	.
TGTGCCAGCAGAATCGACAGCCTCGGATGGGATGAGCAGTTCTTC	CASRIDSLGWDEQFF	TRBV12-3/TRBV12-4	TRBJ2-1	few	.
TGCAGTGCAAGTTTACTAGCGGGAGTAGAGACCCAGTACTTC	CSASLLAGVETQYF	TRBV20-1	TRBJ2-5	few	TRBD2
TGTGCCAGCAGTGGCGGTGAGGATAGAGAGACCCAGTACTTC	CASSGGEDRETQYF	TRBV2	TRBJ2-5	.	.
TGTGCCAGCAGTGGAGGCATCGTAGAGACCCAGTACTTC	CASSGGIVETQYF	TRBV2	TRBJ2-5	.	.
TGCAGTGCTAGAGATCCCGCCGGCACAGATACGCAGTATTTT	CSARDPAGTDTQYF	TRBV20-1	TRBJ2-3	few	.
TGTGCCAGCAGTTTATCGGCGACATGGACAGATACGCAGTATTTT	CASSLSATWTDTQYF	TRBV12-3/TRBV12-4	TRBJ2-3	.	.
TGCAGTGCCAGAAACAGGGACGCAAAACTGTTTTTT	CSARNRDAKLFF	TRBV20-1	TRBJ1-4	few	.
TGTGCCAGCAGCTTAGTGCGGACTAGCGGGGGTTCTCATTTT	CASSLVRTSGGSHF	TRBV7-2	TRBJ2-3	few	TRBD2
TGTGCCAGCTCACCACCCACCGGCGGCATGAACACTGAAGCTTTCTTT	CASSPPTGGMNTEAFF	TRBV18	TRBJ1-1	.	.
TGCGCCAGCAGCCAAGGAATGGCGGGGGACCAAGAGACCCAGTACTTC	CASSQGMAGDQETQYF	TRBV4-1	TRBJ2-5	.	TRBD2
TGCGCCAGCAGTGTGCACGGGGGAGCGGTCTACGAGCAGTACTTC	CASSVHGGAVYEQYF	TRBV10-2	TRBJ2-7	many	.
TGTGCCACCAGTGATTCCCCCTACTCCGGGAACTGGGACTTC	CATSDSPYSGNWDF	TRBV24-1	TRBJ2-5	.	.
TGCAGCGATGAAGGCCTTCATTTTAACACTGAAGCTTTCTTT	CSDEGLHFNTEAFF	TRBV29-1	TRBJ1-1	.	.
TGTGCCATCAGCCGGGCAGCGGGAGAGAATGAGCAGTTCTTC	CAISRAAGENEQFF	TRBV10-3	TRBJ2-1	few	TRBD2
TGTGCCAGCAGCCAAGATTCTAGCGGGAGAACCGGGGAGCTGTTTTTT	CASSQDSSGRTGELFF	TRBV4-2	TRBJ2-2	many	TRBD2
TGTGCCAGCAGTCCAGGGGTCAGGGGCGTCGGGAATGAGCAGTTCTTC	CASSPGVRGVGNEQFF	TRBV27	TRBJ2-1	few	.
TGCGCCAGCAGCCAAGATCTCGGGGGAGCGGGTGAGCAGTTCTTC	CASSQDLGGAGEQFF	TRBV4-3	TRBJ2-1	.	.
TGTGCCAGCAGCTTCCAAGGGACAGCCCAAGAGACCCAGTACTTC	CASSFQGTAQETQYF	TRBV7-9	TRBJ2-5	.	TRBD1
TGCAGCGTTGAATGGGGGACTGACAATGAGCAGTTCTTC	CSVEWGTDNEQFF	TRBV29-1	TRBJ2-1	.	.
TGCGCCAGCAGCCAATTTTTCGGGACAGGGACCACAGATACGCAGTATTTT	CASSQFFGTGTTDTQYF	TRBV4-1	TRBJ2-3	.	TRBD1
TGTGCCAGCAGCCAACCGGGACTAGCGGGGGGCCAGCAGACCCAGTACTTC	CASSQPGLAGGQQTQYF	TRBV3-1	TRBJ2-5	.	TRBD2
TGTGCCACCAAACCCGGGATGACGGTGGATCTGTACGAGCAGTACTTC	CATKPGMTVDLYEQYF	TRBV5-5	TRBJ2-7	few	.
TGTGCCAGCAGCCAAACGACAGTTTCCGGGCAGTTCTTC	CASSQTTVSGQFF	TRBV7-2	TRBJ2-1	few	.
TGCAGCGTCGAGCCGGCTAGCGGGAGCTCCTACAATGAGCAGTTCTTC	CSVEPASGSSYNEQFF	TRBV29-1	TRBJ2-1	.	TRBD2
TGCAGCCCCTTAGCGGGATCCTACAATGAGCAGTTCTTC	CSPLAGSYNEQFF	TRBV20-1	TRBJ2-1	.	TRBD2
TGTGCCAGCAGTTTCTTTGAATCAATGGAGCAGTTCTTC	CASSFFESMEQFF	TRBV12-3/TRBV12-4	TRBJ2-1	few	.
TGCAGCGCAGGGTTCGACTCCTACGAGCAGTACTTC	CSAGFDSYEQYF	TRBV29-1	TRBJ2-7	few	.
TGCGCCAGCAGCTTCGAGGACTACGCCGTCGGGGAGCTGTTTTTT	CASSFEDYAVGELFF	TRBV5-1	TRBJ2-2	few	.
TGTGCCAGCAGCTTACGTATAGCGTCGAGCTCCTACAATGAGCAGTTCTTC	CASSLRIASSSYNEQFF	TRBV11-2	TRBJ2-1	.	.
TGTGCCAGCAGTTACCGACTAGCGGGGGGTGCCGGGGAGCTGTTTTTT	CASSYRLAGGAGELFF	TRBV6-5	TRBJ2-2	.	TRBD2
TGTGCCACCAGTGACTCAAGGCTGACAGATACGCAGTATTTT	CATSDSRLTDTQYF	TRBV24-1	TRBJ2-3	.	.
TGTGCCAGCAGTTTGACGGCGGGGTTTACGCAGTATTTT	CASSLTAGFTQYF	TRBV27	TRBJ2-3	.	.
TGCGCCAGCAGCTTGGGACAGGGGGCGATATACGCCCAGTCTAGCGAGTCCTACGAGCAGTACTTC	CASSLGQGAIYAQSSESYEQYF	TRBV5-1	TRBJ2-7	many	TRBD1
TGCAGTGCGCCGGGACTAGCGTCCTACAATGAGCAGTTCTTC	CSAPGLASYNEQFF	TRBV20-1	TRBJ2-1	many	TRBD2
TGTGCCAGCAGCCAAGGACTAGCCATGCTCGGGGAGCTGTTTTTT	CASSQGLAMLGELFF	TRBV3-1	TRBJ2-2	.	TRBD2
TGTGCCAGCAGCTTAGGACCTTCAGGGCCGTCTGGAAACACCATATATTTT	CASSLGPSGPSGNTIYF	TRBV7-2	TRBJ1-3	.	.
TGTGCCAGCAGCTTAGTCGTTGGGAGGGAGTATTACCTCATGAACACTGAAGCTTTCTTT	CASSLVVGREYYLMNTEAFF	TRBV11-2	TRBJ1-1	.	.
TGTGCCAGCAGCCGAGACAGACTAGCTGATAACACCGGGGAGCTGTTTTTT	CASSRDRLADNTGELFF	TRBV14	TRBJ2-2	.	TRBD2
TGTGCCAGCAGTTTAGCAGCCCCGGGCGAGCAGTACTTC	CASSLAAPGEQYF	TRBV28	TRBJ2-7	.	.
TGTGCCAGCAGCGAGGACAGGGACGTCGGGGAGCTGTTTTTT	CASSEDRDVGELFF	TRBV7-2	TRBJ2-2	few	TRBD1
TGTGCCAGCAGCTTACTATCAGCGGGGGTGCTCACAGATACGCAGTATTTT	CASSLLSAGVLTDTQYF	TRBV7-8	TRBJ2-3	.	TRBD2
TGCAGCGCGATGGAAGCGAACACCGGGGAGCTGTTTTTT	CSAMEANTGELFF	TRBV29-1	TRBJ2-2	.	.
TGCGCCAGCAGCTTACAGGGACCCCAAGAGACCCAGTACTTC	CASSLQGPQETQYF	TRBV5-1	TRBJ2-5	few	.
TGTGCCAGCAGCTTACTGTCGAGGAACACCGGGGAGCTGTTTTTT	CASSLLSRNTGELFF	TRBV7-2	TRBJ2-2	few	.
TGTGCCAGCAGAGCCCGGGACAGGAACACAGATACGCAGTATTTT	CASRARDRNTDTQYF	TRBV12-3/TRBV12-4	TRBJ2-3	few	TRBD1
TGTGCCAGCAGCATCGACTTTCCCAAGAAGTACGAGCAGTACTTC	CASSIDFPKKYEQYF	TRBV7-9	TRBJ2-7	.	.
TGTGCCAGCAGCCAAGGCGTCCTATCCTACGAGCAGTACTTC	CASSQGVLSYEQYF	TRBV3-1	TRBJ2-7	few	.
TGTGCCAGTAGCTGGGGGACGAACTCGAACACTGAAGCTTTCTTT	CASSWGTNSNTEAFF	TRBV19	TRBJ1-1	.	.
TGTGCCAGCAGCCTCGACGGAGGGGGCCCTGCCTACAATGAGCAGTTCTTC	CASSLDGGGPAYNEQFF	TRBV7-9	TRBJ2-1	few	.
TGCGCCAGCAGCCAACCTACGACAATGCTTTCCTACAATGAGCAGTTCTTC	CASSQPTTMLSYNEQFF	TRBV4-1	TRBJ2-1	many	.